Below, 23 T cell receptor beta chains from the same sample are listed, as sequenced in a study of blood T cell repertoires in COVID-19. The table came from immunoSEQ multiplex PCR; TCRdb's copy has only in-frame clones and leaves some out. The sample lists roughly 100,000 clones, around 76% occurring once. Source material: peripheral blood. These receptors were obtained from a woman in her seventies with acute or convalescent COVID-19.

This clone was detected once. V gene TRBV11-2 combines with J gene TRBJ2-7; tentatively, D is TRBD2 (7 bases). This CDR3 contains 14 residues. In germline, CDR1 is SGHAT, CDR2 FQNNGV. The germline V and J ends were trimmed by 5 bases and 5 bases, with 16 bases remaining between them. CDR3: CASSPNRGGDEQYF. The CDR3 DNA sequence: TGTGCCAGCAGCCCGAACCGCGGGGGCGACGAGCAGTACTTC. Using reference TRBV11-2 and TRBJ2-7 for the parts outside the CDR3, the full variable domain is EAGVAQSPRYKIIEKRQSVAFWCNPISGHATLYWYQQILGQGPKLLIQFQNNGVVDDSQLPKDRFSAERLKGVDSTLKIQPAKLEDSAVYLCASSPNRGGDEQYFGPGTRLTVT.

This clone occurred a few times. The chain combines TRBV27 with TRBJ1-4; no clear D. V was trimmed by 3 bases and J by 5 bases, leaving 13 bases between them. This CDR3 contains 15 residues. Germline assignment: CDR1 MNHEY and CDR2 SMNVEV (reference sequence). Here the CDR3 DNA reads TGTGCCAGCAGTTTTAGCAGCAGCCCAAATGAAAAACTGTTTTTT. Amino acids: CASSFSSSPNEKLFF.

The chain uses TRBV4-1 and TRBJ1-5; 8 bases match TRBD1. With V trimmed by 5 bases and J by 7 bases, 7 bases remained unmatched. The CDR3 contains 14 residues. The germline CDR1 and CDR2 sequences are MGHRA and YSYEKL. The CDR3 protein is CASSSRTGNQPQHF. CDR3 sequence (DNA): TGCGCCAGCAGCTCCCGGACAGGGAACCAGCCCCAGCATTTT.

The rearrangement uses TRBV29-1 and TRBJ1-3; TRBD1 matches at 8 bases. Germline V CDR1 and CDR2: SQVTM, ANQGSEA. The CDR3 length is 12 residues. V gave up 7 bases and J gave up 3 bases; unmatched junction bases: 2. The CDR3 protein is CSGTGSGNTIYF. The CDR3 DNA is TGCAGCGGGACAGGGAGTGGAAACACCATATATTTT.

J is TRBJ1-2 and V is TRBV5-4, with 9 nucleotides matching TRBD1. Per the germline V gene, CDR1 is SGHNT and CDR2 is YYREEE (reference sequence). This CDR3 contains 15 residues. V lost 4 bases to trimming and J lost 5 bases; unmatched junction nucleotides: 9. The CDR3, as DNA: TGTGCCAGCAGCATACAGGGGGCAGTAGTATATGGCTACACCTTC. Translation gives CASSIQGAVVYGYTF.

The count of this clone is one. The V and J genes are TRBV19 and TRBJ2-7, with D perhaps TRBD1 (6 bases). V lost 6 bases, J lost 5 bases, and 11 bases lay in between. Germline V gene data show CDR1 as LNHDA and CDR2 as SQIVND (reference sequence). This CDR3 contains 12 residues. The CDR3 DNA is TGTGCCAGTAGGGGCAGGGGCGACGAGCAGTACTTC. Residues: CASRGRGDEQYF. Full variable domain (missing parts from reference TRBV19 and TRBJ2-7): DGGITQSPKYLFRKEGQNVTLSCEQNLNHDAMYWYRQDPGQGLRLIYYSQIVNDFQKGDIAEGYSVSREKKESFPLTVTSAQKNPTAFYLCASRGRGDEQYFGPGTRLTVT.

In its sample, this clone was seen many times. The CDR3 nucleotides read TGTGCCAGCAGTTACGTGGGGCCACCGTATGGCTACACCTTC. Protein sequence: CASSYVGPPYGYTF. V and J are TRBV6-2 or TRBV6-3 and TRBJ1-2, with D possibly being TRBD1 (5 bases). The germline CDR1 and CDR2 sequences are MNHEY and SVGEGT. The CDR3 is made up of 14 amino acids. Trimming removed 2 bases from V and 5 bases from J, with 12 bases in between.

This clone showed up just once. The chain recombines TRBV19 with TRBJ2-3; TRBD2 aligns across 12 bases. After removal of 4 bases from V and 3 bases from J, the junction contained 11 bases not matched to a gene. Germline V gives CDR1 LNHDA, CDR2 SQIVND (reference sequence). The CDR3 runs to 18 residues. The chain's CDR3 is CASSNEASGGAGTDTQYF. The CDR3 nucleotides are TGTGCCAGTAGTAACGAGGCTAGCGGGGGGGCCGGTACAGATACGCAGTATTTT.

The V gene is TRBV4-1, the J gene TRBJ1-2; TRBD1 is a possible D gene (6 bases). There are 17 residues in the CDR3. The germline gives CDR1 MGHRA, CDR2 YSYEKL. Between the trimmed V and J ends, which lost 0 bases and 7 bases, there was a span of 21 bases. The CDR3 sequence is CASSQDPGGGGLLGYTF. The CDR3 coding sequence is TGCGCCAGCAGCCAAGATCCCGGAGGGGGGGGCCTCCTTGGCTACACCTTC.

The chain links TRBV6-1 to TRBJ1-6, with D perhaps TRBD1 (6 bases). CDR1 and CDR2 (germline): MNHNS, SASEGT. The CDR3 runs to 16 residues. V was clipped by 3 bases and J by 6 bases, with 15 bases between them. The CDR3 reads CASSDPPGAPNSPLHF. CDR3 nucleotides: TGTGCCAGCAGTGATCCGCCAGGGGCCCCTAATTCACCCCTCCACTTT.

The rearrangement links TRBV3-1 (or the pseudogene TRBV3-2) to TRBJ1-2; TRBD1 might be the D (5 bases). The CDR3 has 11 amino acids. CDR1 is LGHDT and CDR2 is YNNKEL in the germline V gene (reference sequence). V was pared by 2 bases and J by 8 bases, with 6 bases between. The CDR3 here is CASSQQGGYTF. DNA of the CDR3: TGTGCCAGCAGCCAACAGGGAGGCTACACCTTC.

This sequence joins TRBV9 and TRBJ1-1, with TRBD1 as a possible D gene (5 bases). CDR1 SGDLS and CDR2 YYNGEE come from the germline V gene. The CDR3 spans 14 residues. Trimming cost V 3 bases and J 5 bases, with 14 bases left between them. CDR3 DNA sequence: TGTGCCAGCAGCGCTCGTGGAGGGGCGACTGAAGCTTTCTTT. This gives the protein CASSARGGATEAFF.

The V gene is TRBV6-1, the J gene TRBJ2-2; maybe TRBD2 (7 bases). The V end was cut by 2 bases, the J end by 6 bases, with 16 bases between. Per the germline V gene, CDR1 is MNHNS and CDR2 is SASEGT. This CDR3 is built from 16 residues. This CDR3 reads CASSELAGAAPGELFF. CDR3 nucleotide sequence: TGTGCCAGCAGTGAACTCGCGGGGGCCGCACCCGGGGAGCTGTTTTTT.

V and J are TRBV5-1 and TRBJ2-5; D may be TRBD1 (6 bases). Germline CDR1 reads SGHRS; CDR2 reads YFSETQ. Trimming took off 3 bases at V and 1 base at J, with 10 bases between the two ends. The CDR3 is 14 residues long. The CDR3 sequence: CASSSGRGQETQYF. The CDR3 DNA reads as TGCGCCAGCAGCTCCGGCAGGGGCCAAGAGACCCAGTACTTC.

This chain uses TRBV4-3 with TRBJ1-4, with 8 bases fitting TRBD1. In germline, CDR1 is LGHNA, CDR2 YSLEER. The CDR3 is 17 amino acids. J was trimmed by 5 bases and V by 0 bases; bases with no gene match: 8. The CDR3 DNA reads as TGCGCCAGCAGCCAAGATGTCCTCGGACAGGGCAATGAAAAACTGTTTTTT. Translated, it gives CASSQDVLGQGNEKLFF.

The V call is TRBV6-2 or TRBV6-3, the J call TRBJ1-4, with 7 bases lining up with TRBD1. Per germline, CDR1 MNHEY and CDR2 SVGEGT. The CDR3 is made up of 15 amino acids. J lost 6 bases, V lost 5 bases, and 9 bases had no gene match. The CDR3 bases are TGTGCCAGCAGTACATGGACAGGAAGCGATGAAAAACTGTTTTTT. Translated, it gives CASSTWTGSDEKLFF.

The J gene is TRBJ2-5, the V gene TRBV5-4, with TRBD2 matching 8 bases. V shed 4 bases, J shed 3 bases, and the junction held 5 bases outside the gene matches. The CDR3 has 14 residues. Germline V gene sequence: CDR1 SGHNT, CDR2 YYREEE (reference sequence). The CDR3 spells CASSPGGAEETQYF. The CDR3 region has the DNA TGTGCCAGCAGCCCGGGGGGGGCCGAAGAGACCCAGTACTTC.

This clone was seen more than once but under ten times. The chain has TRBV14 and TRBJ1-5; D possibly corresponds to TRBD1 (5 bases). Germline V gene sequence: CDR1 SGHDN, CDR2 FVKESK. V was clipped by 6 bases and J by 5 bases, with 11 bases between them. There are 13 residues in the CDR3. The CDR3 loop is CASSPGSHQPQHF. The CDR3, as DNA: TGTGCCAGCAGTCCAGGGTCCCATCAGCCCCAGCATTTT. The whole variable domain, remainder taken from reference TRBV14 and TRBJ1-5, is EAGVTQFPSHSVIEKGQTVTLRCDPISGHDNLYWYRRVMGKEIKFLLHFVKESKQDESGMPNNRFLAERTGGTYSTLKVQPAELEDSGVYFCASSPGSHQPQHFGDGTRLSIL.

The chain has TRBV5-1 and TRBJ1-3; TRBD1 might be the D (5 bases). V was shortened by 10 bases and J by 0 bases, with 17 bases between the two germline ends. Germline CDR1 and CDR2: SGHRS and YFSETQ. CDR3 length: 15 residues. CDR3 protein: CAGETASRSGNTIYF. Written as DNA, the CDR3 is TGCGCCGGAGAGACAGCAAGCCGCTCTGGAAACACCATATATTTT.

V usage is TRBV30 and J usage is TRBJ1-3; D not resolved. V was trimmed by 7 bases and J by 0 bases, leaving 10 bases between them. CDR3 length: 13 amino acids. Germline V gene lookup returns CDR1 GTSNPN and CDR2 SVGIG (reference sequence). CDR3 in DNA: TGTGCCTCCCAGTGGTTCTCTGGAAACACCATATATTTT. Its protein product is CASQWFSGNTIYF.

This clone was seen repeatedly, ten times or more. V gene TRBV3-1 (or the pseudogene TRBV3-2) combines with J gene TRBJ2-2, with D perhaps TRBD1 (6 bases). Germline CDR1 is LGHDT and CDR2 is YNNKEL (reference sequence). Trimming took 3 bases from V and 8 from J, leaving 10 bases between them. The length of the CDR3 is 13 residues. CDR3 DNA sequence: TGTGCCAGCAGCCAGGCCGACAGGGGGGAGCTGTTTTTT. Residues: CASSQADRGELFF.

The CDR3 loop reads CASSLAGQQRGTGELFF. The CDR3 DNA reads TGTGCCAGCAGCTTGGCCGGACAGCAGAGGGGGACCGGGGAGCTGTTTTTT. The rearrangement uses TRBV5-5 and TRBJ2-2; possible D gene TRBD1, 6 bases. CDR1 is SGHKS, CDR2 YYEKEE, per germline (reference sequence). The germline V and J ends were trimmed by 0 bases and 5 bases, with 17 bases remaining between them. The length of the CDR3 is 17 residues.

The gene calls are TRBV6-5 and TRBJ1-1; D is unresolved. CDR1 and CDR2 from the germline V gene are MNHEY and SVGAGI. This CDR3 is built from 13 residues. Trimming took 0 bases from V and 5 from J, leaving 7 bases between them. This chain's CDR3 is CASSYSKRTEAFF. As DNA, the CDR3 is TGTGCCAGCAGTTACTCGAAGAGGACTGAAGCTTTCTTT.